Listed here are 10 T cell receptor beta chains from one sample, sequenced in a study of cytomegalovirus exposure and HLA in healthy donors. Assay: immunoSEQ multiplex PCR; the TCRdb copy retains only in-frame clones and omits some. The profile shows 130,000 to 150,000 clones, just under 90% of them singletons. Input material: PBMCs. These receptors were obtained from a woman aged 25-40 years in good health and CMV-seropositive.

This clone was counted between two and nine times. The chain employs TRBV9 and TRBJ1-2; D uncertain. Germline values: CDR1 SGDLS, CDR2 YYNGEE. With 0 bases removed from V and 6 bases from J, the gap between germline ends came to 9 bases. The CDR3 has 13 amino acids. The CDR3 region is CASSVEREDGYTF. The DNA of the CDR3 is TGTGCCAGCAGCGTAGAAAGGGAGGATGGCTACACCTTC. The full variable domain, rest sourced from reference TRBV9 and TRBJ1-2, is DSGVTQTPKHLITATGQRVTLRCSPRSGDLSVYWYQQSLDQGLQFLIQYYNGEERAKGNILERFSAQQFPDLHSELNLSSLELGDSALYFCASSVEREDGYTFGSGTRLTVV.

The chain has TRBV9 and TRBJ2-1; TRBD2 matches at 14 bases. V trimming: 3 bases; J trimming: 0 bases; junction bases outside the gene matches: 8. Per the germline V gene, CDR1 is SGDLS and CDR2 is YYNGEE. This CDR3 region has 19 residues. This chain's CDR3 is CASSDRWGTSGSSYNEQFF. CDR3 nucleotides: TGTGCCAGCAGCGACCGATGGGGGACTAGCGGGAGCTCCTACAATGAGCAGTTCTTC.

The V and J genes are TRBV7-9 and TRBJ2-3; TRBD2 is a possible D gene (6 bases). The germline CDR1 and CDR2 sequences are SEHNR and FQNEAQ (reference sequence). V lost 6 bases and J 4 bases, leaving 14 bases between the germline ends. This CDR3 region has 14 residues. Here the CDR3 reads CASSSLERADTQYF. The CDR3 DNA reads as TGTGCCAGCAGTTCCCTCGAGCGGGCAGATACGCAGTATTTT.

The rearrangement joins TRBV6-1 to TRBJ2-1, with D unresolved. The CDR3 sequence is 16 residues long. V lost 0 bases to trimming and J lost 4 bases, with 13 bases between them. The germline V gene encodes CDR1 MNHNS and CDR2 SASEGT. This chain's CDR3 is CASSEATAPFYNEQFF. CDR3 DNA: TGTGCCAGCAGTGAAGCCACAGCCCCTTTTTACAATGAGCAGTTCTTC.

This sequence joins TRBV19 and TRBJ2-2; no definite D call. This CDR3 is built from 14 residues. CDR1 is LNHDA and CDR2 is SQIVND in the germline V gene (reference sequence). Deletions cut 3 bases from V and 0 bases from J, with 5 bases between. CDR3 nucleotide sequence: TGTGCCAGTAGTATCTTTGCGAACACCGGGGAGCTGTTTTTT. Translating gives CASSIFANTGELFF.

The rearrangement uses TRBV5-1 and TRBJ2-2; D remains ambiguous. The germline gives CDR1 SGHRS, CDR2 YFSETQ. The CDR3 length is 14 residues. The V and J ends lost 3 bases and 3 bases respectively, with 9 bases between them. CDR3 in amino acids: CASSSNRDTGELFF. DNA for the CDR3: TGCGCCAGCAGCTCCAATCGGGACACCGGGGAGCTGTTTTTT. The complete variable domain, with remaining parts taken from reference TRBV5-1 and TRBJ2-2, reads KAGVTQTPRYLIKTRGQQVTLSCSPISGHRSVSWYQQTPGQGLQFLFEYFSETQRNKGNFPGRFSGRQFSNSRSEMNVSTLELGDSALYLCASSSNRDTGELFFGEGSRLTVL.

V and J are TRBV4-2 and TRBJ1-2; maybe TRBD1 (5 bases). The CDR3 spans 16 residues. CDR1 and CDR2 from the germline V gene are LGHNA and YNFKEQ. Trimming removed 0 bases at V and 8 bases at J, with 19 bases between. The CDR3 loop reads CASSQEAAWDSGGYTF. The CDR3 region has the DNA TGTGCCAGCAGCCAAGAGGCAGCTTGGGACTCGGGGGGCTACACCTTC.

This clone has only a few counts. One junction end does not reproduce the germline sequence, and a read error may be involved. CDR3 in amino acids: CASSLADRQGGAEAF. The CDR3 DNA follows: TGTGCCAGCAGCTTAGCGGATAGGCAGGGGGGCGCGGAGGCCTTC. The gene calls are TRBV7-8 and TRBJ2-7, with D possibly matching TRBD1 (7 bases). CDR1 SGHVS and CDR2 FQNEAQ come from the germline V gene. The CDR3 extends over 15 amino acids. The full variable domain, with the rest looked up from reference TRBV7-8 and TRBJ2-7, is GAGVSQSPRYKVAKRGQDVALRCDPISGHVSLFWYQQALGQGPEFLTYFQNEAQLDKSGLPSDRFFAERPEGSVSTLKIQRTQQEDSAVYLCASSLADRQGGAEAFGPGTRLTVT.

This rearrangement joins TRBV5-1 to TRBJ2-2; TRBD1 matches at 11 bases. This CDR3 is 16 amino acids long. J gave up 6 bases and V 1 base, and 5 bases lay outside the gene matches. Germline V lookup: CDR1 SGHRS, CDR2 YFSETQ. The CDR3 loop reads CASSLWTGGLAGELFF. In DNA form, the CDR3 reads TGCGCCAGCAGCTTGTGGACAGGGGGCTTGGCCGGGGAGCTGTTTTTT.

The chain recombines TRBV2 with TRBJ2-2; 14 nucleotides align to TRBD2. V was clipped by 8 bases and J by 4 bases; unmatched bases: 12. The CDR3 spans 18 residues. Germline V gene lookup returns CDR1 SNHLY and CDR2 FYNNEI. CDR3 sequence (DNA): TGTGCCAGCTTAAATCCGGGACTAGCGGGAGAGAGCACCGGGGAGCTGTTTTTT. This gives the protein CASLNPGLAGESTGELFF.